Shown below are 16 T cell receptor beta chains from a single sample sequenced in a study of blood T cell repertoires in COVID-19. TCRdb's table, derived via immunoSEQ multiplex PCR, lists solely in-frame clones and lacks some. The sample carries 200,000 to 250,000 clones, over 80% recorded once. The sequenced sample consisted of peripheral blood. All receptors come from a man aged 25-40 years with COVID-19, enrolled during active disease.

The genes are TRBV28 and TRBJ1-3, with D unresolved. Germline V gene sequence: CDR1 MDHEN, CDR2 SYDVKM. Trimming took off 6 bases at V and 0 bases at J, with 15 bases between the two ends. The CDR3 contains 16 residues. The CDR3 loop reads CASSEPGSPSGNTIYF. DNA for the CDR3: TGTGCCAGCAGCGAGCCGGGGTCCCCCTCTGGAAACACCATATATTTT.

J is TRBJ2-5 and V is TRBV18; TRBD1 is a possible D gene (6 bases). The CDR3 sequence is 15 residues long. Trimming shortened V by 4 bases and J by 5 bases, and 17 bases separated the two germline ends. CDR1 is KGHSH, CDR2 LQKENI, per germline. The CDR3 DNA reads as TGTGCCAGCTCACGTTACAGGGTCCCTGGGGAGACCCAGTACTTC. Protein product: CASSRYRVPGETQYF.

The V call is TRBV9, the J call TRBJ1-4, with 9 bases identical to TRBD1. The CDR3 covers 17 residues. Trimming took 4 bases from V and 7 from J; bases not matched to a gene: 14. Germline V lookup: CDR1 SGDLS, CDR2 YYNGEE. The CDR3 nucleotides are TGTGCCAGCAGCCAGAGGGGCACCGGGACAGGGTTTGAAAAACTGTTTTTT. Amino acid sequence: CASSQRGTGTGFEKLFF.

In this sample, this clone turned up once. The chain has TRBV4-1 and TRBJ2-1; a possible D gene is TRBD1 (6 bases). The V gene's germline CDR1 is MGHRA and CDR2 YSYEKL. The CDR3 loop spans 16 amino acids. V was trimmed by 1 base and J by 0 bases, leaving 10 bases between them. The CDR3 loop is CASSQGDKTSYNEQFF. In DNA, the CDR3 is TGCGCCAGCAGCCAAGGGGACAAAACCTCCTACAATGAGCAGTTCTTC.

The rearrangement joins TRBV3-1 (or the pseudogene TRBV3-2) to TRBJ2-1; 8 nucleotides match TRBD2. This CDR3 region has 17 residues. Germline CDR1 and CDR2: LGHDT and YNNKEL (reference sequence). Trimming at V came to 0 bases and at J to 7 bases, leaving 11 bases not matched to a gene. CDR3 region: CASSQDGHGRARNEQFF. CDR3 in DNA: TGTGCCAGCAGCCAAGATGGACACGGGAGGGCCAGGAATGAGCAGTTCTTC.

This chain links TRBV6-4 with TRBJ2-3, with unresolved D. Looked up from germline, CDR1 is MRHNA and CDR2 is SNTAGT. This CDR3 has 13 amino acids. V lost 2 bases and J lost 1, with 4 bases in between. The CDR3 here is CASSDLRTDTQYF. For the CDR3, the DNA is TGTGCCAGCAGTGACCTCCGCACAGATACGCAGTATTTT.

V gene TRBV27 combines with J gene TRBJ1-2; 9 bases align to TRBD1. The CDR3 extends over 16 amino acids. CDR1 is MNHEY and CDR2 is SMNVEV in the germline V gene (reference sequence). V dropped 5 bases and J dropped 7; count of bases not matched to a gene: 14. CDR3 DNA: TGTGCCAGCAGTCTTCTTCCCGGGACAGGGTTAGTTGGCTACACCTTC. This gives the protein CASSLLPGTGLVGYTF.

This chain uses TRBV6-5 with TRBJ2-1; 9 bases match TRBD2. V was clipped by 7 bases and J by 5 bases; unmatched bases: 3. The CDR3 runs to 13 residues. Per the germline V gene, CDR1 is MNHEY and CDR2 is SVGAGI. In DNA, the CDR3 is TGTGCCAGCACCGGCGGGAGGGACAATGAGCAGTTCTTC. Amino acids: CASTGGRDNEQFF.

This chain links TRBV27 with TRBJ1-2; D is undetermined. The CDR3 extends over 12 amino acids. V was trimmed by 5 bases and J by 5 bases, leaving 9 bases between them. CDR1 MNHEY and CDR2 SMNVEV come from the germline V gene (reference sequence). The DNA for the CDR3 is TGTGCCAGCAGTCCCCTCGGGTATGGCTACACCTTC. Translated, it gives CASSPLGYGYTF.

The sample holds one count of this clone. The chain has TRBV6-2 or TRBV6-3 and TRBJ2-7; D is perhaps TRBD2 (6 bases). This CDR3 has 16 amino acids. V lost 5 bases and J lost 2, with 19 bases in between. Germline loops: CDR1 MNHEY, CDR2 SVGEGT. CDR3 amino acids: CASSTAGLPGTYEQYF. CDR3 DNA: TGTGCCAGCAGTACCGCGGGGCTTCCAGGGACCTACGAGCAGTACTTC.

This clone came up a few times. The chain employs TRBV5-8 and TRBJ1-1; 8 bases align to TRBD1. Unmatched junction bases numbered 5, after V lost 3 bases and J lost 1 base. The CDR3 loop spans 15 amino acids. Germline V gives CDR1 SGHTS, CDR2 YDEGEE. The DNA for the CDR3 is TGTGCCAGCAGCTCTGGACAGGGCAAGAACACTGAAGCTTTCTTT. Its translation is CASSSGQGKNTEAFF.

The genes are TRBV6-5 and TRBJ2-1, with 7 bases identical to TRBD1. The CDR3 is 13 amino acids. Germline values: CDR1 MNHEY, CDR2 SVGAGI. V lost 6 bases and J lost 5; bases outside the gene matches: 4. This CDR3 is CASRLTGDNEQFF. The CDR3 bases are TGTGCCAGCAGACTCACAGGGGACAATGAGCAGTTCTTC.

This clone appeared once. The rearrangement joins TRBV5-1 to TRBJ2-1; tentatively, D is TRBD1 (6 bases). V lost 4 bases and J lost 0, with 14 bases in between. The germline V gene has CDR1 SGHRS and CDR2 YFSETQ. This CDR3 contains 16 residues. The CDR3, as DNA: TGCGCCAGCAGCCGAGGGGCAGGGGACTCCTACAATGAGCAGTTCTTC. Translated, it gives CASSRGAGDSYNEQFF.

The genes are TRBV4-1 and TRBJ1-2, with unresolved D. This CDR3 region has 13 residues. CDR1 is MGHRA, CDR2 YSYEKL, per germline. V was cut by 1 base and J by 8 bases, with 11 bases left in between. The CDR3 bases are TGCGCCAGCAGCCAAGCTAGCCTGCGGGGCTACACCTTC. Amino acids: CASSQASLRGYTF.

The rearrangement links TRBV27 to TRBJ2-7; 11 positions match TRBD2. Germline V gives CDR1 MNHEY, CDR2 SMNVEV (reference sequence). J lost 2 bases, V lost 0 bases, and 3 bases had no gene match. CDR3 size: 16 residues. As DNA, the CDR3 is TGTGCCAGCAGTTTATCCCCGGGACTAGCGGCCTACGAGCAGTACTTC. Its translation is CASSLSPGLAAYEQYF.

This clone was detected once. The CDR3, as DNA: TGTGCCAGCTCATCAAGACTAGCGGGAGTGTTCGAGCAGTACTTC. It specifies CASSSRLAGVFEQYF. This chain links TRBV18 with TRBJ2-7; 12 bases are a match to TRBD2. The CDR3 sequence is 15 residues long. The germline V gene has CDR1 KGHSH and CDR2 LQKENI. The ends lost 5 bases at V and 6 bases at J; junction bases unmatched: 8.